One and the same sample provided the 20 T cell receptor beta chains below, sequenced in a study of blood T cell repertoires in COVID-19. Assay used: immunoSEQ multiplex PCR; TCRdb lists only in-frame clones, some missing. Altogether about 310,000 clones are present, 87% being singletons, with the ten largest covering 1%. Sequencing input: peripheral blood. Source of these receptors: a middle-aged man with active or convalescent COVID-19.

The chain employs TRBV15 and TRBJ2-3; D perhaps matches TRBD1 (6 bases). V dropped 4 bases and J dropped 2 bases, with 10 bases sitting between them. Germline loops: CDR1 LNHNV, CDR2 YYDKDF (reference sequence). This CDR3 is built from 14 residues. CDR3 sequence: CATSIGTLTDTQYF. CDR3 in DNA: TGTGCCACCAGCATTGGGACACTCACAGATACGCAGTATTTT. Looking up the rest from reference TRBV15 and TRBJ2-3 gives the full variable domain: DAMVIQNPRYQVTQFGKPVTLSCSQTLNHNVMYWYQQKSSQAPKLLFHYYDKDFNNEADTPDNFQSRRPNTSFCFLDIRSPGLGDTAMYLCATSIGTLTDTQYFGPGTRLTVL.

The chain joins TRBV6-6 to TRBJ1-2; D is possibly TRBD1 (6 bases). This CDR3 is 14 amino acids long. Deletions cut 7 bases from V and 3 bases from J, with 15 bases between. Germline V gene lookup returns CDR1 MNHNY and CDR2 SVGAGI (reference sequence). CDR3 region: CASTLAQGDYGYTF. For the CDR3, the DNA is TGTGCCAGCACGTTGGCACAGGGTGACTATGGCTACACCTTC.

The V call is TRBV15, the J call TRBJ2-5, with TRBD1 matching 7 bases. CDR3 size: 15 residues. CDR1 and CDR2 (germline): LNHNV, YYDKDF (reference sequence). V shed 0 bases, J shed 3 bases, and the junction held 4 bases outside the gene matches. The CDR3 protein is CATSRDRGTEETQYF. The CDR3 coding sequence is TGTGCCACCAGCAGAGATCGTGGGACAGAAGAGACCCAGTACTTC. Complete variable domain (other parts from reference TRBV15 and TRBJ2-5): DAMVIQNPRYQVTQFGKPVTLSCSQTLNHNVMYWYQQKSSQAPKLLFHYYDKDFNNEADTPDNFQSRRPNTSFCFLDIRSPGLGDTAMYLCATSRDRGTEETQYFGPGTRLLVL.

CDR3 loop: CAAAGPTSGRVDEQFF. The CDR3 bases are TGTGCCGCAGCAGGACCGACTAGCGGGAGAGTAGATGAGCAGTTCTTC. V gene TRBV24-1 combines with J gene TRBJ2-1; 12 bases match TRBD2. V shed 12 bases, J shed 8 bases, and the junction held 16 bases outside the gene matches. Germline CDR1 is KGHDR and CDR2 is SFDVKD. This CDR3 is 16 amino acids long.

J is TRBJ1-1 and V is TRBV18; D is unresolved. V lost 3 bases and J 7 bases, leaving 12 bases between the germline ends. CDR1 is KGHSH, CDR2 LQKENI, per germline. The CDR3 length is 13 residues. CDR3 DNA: TGTGCCAGCTCACCGAATATGCCGAGTGAAGCTTTCTTT. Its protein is CASSPNMPSEAFF.

DNA for the CDR3: TGCGCCAGCAGCCAACTCACAGGTCGCAATCAGCCCCAGCATTTT. It yields the protein CASSQLTGRNQPQHF. This sequence joins TRBV4-1 and TRBJ1-5; D might be TRBD1 (5 bases). Germline CDR1 reads MGHRA; CDR2 reads YSYEKL. With 2 bases removed from V and 2 bases from J, the gap between germline ends came to 10 bases. The CDR3 runs to 15 residues.

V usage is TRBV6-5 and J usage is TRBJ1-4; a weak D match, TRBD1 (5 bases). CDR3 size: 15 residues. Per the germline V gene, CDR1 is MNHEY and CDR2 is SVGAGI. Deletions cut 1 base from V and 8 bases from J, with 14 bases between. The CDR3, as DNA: TGTGCCAGCAGTTACTTTGCGGGGGTCGGAGAAAAACTGTTTTTT. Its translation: CASSYFAGVGEKLFF.

Written as DNA, the CDR3 is TGTGCCAGCAGCTTATTTCAGGCCAATTCACCCCTCCACTTT. Its protein product is CASSLFQANSPLHF. The gene calls are TRBV7-3 and TRBJ1-6; unclear D gene. This CDR3 has 14 residues. V shed 2 bases and J shed 7 bases, with 9 bases lying between them. Germline CDR1 and CDR2: SGHTA and FQGTGA.

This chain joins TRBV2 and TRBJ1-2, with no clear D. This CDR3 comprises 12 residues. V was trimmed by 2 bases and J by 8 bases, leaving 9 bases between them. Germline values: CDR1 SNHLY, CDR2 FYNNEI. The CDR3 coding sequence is TGTGCCAGCAGTGAATCAATTCGGGGCTACACCTTC. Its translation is CASSESIRGYTF.

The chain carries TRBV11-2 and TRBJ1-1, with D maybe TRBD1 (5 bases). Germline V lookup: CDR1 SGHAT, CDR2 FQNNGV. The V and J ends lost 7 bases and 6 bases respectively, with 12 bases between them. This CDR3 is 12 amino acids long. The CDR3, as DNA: TGTGCCAGCAACTCTCAGGGCCCTGAAGCTTTCTTT. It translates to CASNSQGPEAFF.

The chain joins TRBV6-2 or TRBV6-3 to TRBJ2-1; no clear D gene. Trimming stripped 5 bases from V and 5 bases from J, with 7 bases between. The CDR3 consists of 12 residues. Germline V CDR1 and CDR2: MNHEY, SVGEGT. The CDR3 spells CASSPRDNEQFF. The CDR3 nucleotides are TGTGCCAGCAGTCCCCGGGACAATGAGCAGTTCTTC.

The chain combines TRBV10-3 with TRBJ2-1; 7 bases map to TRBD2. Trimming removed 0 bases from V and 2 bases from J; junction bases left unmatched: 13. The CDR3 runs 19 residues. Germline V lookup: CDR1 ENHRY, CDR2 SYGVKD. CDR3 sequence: CAISESKGSRSGAYNEQFF. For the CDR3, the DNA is TGTGCCATCAGTGAGTCTAAGGGTAGTAGGAGCGGGGCCTACAATGAGCAGTTCTTC.

The CDR3 DNA sequence: TGCGCCAGCAGCAGACAGGGGTTGGGAAATGAAAAACTGTTTTTT. It codes for CASSRQGLGNEKLFF. The chain carries TRBV5-1 and TRBJ1-4, with 8 bases identical to TRBD1. Per the germline V gene, CDR1 is SGHRS and CDR2 is YFSETQ. The ends lost 4 bases at V and 5 bases at J; junction bases unmatched: 7. The CDR3 sequence is 15 residues long.

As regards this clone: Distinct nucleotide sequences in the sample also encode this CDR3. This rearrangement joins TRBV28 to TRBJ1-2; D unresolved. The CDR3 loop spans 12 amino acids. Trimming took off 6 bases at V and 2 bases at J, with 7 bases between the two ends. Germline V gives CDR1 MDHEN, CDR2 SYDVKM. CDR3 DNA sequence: TGTGCCAGCAGCTTTCAGAACTATGGCTACACCTTC. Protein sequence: CASSFQNYGYTF.

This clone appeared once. The CDR3 nucleotides read TGTGCCAGCAGTACAGGGGTTATCTCTGGAAACACCATATATTTT. Protein product: CASSTGVISGNTIYF. The V gene is TRBV6-5, the J gene TRBJ1-3, with 7 bases lining up with TRBD1. The CDR3 has 15 amino acids. Trimming at V came to 5 bases and at J to 0 bases, leaving 4 bases not matched to a gene. Per the germline V gene, CDR1 is MNHEY and CDR2 is SVGAGI.

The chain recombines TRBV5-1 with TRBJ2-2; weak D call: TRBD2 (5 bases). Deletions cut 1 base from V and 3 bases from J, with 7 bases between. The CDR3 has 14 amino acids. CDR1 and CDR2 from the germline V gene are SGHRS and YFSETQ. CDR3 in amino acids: CASSLSGDTGELFF. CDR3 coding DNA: TGCGCCAGCAGCTTGAGCGGAGACACCGGGGAGCTGTTTTTT.

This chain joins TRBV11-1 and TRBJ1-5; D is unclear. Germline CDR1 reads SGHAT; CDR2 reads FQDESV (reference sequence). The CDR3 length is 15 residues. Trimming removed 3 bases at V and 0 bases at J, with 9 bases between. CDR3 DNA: TGTGCCAGCAGCTTTAGTCCTTATAGCAATCAGCCCCAGCATTTT. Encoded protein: CASSFSPYSNQPQHF.

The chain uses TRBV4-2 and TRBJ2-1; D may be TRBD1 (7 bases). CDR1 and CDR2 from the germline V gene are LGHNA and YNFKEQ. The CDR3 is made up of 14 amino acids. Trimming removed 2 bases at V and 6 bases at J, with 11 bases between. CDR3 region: CASSQRQGGNEQFF. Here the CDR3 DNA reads TGTGCCAGCAGCCAAAGGCAGGGGGGCAATGAGCAGTTCTTC.

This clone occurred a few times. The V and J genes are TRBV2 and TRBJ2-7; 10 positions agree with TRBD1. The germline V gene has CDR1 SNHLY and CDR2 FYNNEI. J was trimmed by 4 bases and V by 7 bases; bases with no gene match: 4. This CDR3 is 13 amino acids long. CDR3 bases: TGTGCCAGCACCCGGGACAGGGGATACGAGCAGTACTTC. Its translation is CASTRDRGYEQYF.

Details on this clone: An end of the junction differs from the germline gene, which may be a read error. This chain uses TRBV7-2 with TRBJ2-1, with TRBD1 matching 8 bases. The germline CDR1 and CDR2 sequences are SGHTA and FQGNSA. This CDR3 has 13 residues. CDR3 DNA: TGTGCCAGCAGCTTAGCGTTACAGGGGGTCAGGATCTTC. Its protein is CASSLALQGVRIF.